Below, 9 T cell receptor beta chains from the same sample are listed, as sequenced in a study of identical twins. TCRdb fed the 5' RACE reads into MiXCR, producing one record per CDR3 protein. The repertoire holds approximately 210,000 distinct CDR3 sequences, with 15% to 20% as singletons. The sample was also reused in another study, on T cells expressing NK-cell markers.

The sample taken for sequencing was CD8+ T cells sorted from blood. The receptors here all came from a woman younger than 30 in good health.

The CDR3 is CASRDKSNGYTF. As DNA, the CDR3 is TGTGCCAGCAGGGACAAATCAAATGGCTACACCTTC. The chain uses TRBV21-1 and TRBJ1-2; the table's D call, TRBD1, has no DNA check behind it. TRBV21-1 corresponds to a pseudogene. The length of the CDR3 is 12 residues.

This clonotype has more than one count but fewer than ten. This chain joins TRBV10-3 and TRBJ2-1; 11 bases fit TRBD2. The junction had 5 bases not matched to a gene; V was cut back by 6 bases and J by 7 bases. The CDR3 runs 14 residues. Germline CDR1 ENHRY, CDR2 SYGVKD. This CDR3 reads CAISGTSGGNEQFF. DNA of the CDR3: TGTGCCATCAGCGGGACTAGCGGAGGAAATGAGCAGTTCTTC.

This clonotype has more than one count but fewer than ten. The genes are TRBV6-1 and TRBJ2-2; 10 positions match TRBD2. The CDR3 runs 15 residues. V shed 10 bases and J 4 bases; nucleotides not matched to a gene: 9. The germline CDR1 and CDR2 sequences are MNHNS and SASEGT. CDR3 bases: TGTGCCACCGGCCTAGCGGGGGATGGCACCGGGGAGCTGTTTTTT. Protein: CATGLAGDGTGELFF.

This chain links TRBV7-6 with TRBJ2-1; the D is unclear. Germline V lookup: CDR1 SGHVS, CDR2 FNYEAQ. The CDR3 is 16 residues long. V was trimmed by 5 bases and J by 7 bases, leaving 21 bases between them. Written as DNA, the CDR3 is TGTGCCAGCAGCCCCCTTGTGCCCTGGGGTCTGAATGAGCAGTTCTTC. This translates into CASSPLVPWGLNEQFF.

V usage is TRBV6-1 and J usage is TRBJ2-1; D is undetermined. Germline CDR1 MNHNS, CDR2 SASEGT. CDR3 length equals 14 residues. Trimming removed 2 bases from V and 6 bases from J, with 11 bases in between. The CDR3 nucleotides are TGTGCCAGCAGTGAATTCCCCGGTATCAATGAGCAGTTCTTC. Encoded protein: CASSEFPGINEQFF.

A few counts support this clonotype. The chain combines TRBV20-1 with TRBJ2-1; TRBD2 is a possible D gene (5 bases). The CDR3 totals 14 residues. Germline V gene data show CDR1 as DFQATT and CDR2 as SNEGSKA (reference sequence). V gave up 5 bases and J gave up 3 bases, with 14 bases separating them. In DNA form, the CDR3 reads TGCAGTGCTCCCAGCGGCAGCGACTACAATGAGCAGTTCTTC. It codes for CSAPSGSDYNEQFF.

This rearrangement joins TRBV11-2 to TRBJ2-1; D is possibly TRBD1 or TRBD2 (5 bases each). The CDR3 totals 11 residues. The V and J ends lost 4 bases and 15 bases respectively, with 13 bases between them. The V gene's germline CDR1 is SGHAT and CDR2 FQNNGV. The CDR3 nucleotides are TGTGCCAGCAGCTCTGCAGGGAGCGGGTTCTTC. It yields the protein CASSSAGSGFF.

This clonotype was detected a few times. The genes are TRBV9 and TRBJ2-7; perhaps D is TRBD1 or TRBD2 (7 bases each). The germline V gene encodes CDR1 SGDLS and CDR2 YYNGEE. Trimming stripped 0 bases from V and 5 bases from J, with 12 bases between. This CDR3 spans 14 amino acids. The CDR3 reads CASSVGGGTDEQYF. CDR3 DNA sequence: TGTGCCAGCAGCGTAGGGGGGGGGACAGACGAGCAGTACTTC.

V is TRBV12-3 or TRBV12-4 and J is TRBJ2-1; a possible D gene is TRBD2 (6 bases). The CDR3 extends over 15 amino acids. The V gene lost 1 base and the J gene lost 5 bases, with 12 bases spanning the gap. The DNA for the CDR3 is TGTGCCAGCAGTTTAGTGGGGACGGGGGACAATGAGCAGTTCTTC. This gives the protein CASSLVGTGDNEQFF.